One and the same sample provided the 20 T cell receptor beta chains below, sequenced in a study of blood T cell repertoires in COVID-19. Here immunoSEQ multiplex PCR was the method, and the copy in TCRdb shows in-frame clones only, minus some. The sample yields about 230,000 clones, 65% to 90% seen once. Sequencing was performed on peripheral blood. These receptors came from a man over 45 with COVID-19, enrolled during active disease.

The chain joins TRBV18 to TRBJ1-5, with a tentative D call TRBD1 (5 bases). The CDR3 is 16 amino acids. The germline CDR1 and CDR2 sequences are KGHSH and LQKENI. V dropped 2 bases and J dropped 0 bases, with 11 bases sitting between them. The CDR3 region is CASSPFSGISNQPQHF. The DNA of the CDR3 is TGTGCCAGCTCACCATTTTCAGGGATTAGCAATCAGCCCCAGCATTTT.

V is TRBV2 and J is TRBJ2-1, with no clear D. This CDR3 region has 12 residues. Germline V gene data show CDR1 as SNHLY and CDR2 as FYNNEI. V was pared by 6 bases and J by 8 bases, with 11 bases between. This chain's CDR3 is CASSLVGYEQFF. The CDR3 DNA reads TGTGCCAGCAGCCTCGTTGGCTATGAGCAGTTCTTC.

The V call is TRBV7-5, the J call TRBJ2-3; TRBD2, as called in the table, went unchecked against the DNA. TRBV7-5 is a recognized pseudogene. CDR3 length equals 15 residues. The CDR3 DNA reads TGTGCCAGAAGCTTAGGAGGGATGGGCACAGATACGCAGTATTTT. This translates into CARSLGGMGTDTQYF.

The chain has TRBV5-1 and TRBJ2-2, with 9 positions matching TRBD1. The CDR3 has 14 residues. V shed 4 bases, J shed 4 bases, and the junction held 2 bases outside the gene matches. Germline values: CDR1 SGHRS, CDR2 YFSETQ. The CDR3 spells CASSATGGTGELFF. CDR3 coding DNA: TGCGCCAGCAGCGCGACAGGGGGCACCGGGGAGCTGTTTTTT.

The V gene is TRBV7-9, the J gene TRBJ2-7; 9 bases align to TRBD2. After removal of 7 bases from V and 4 bases from J, the junction contained 17 bases not matched to a gene. Per the germline V gene, CDR1 is SEHNR and CDR2 is FQNEAQ (reference sequence). This CDR3 region has 17 residues. DNA of the CDR3: TGTGCCAGCAACTATATAGGGACCGGGACTAGCTTATACGAGCAGTACTTC. It yields the protein CASNYIGTGTSLYEQYF.

In this sample, this clone turned up a few times. The sample contains more than one DNA sequence encoding this CDR3. V gene TRBV5-8 combines with J gene TRBJ1-6; weak D call: TRBD1 (5 bases). Germline lookup yields CDR1 SGHTS and CDR2 YDEGEE. V dropped 4 bases and J dropped 1 base, with 12 bases sitting between them. The CDR3 totals 16 residues. CDR3 protein: CASSLERGSYNSPLHF. Written as DNA, the CDR3 is TGTGCCAGCAGCCTTGAAAGGGGTTCCTATAATTCACCCCTCCACTTT.

This clone was seen just once. V and J are TRBV4-1 and TRBJ1-1, with 7 bases fitting TRBD1. The trim removed 3 bases at V and 3 bases at J, leaving 7 bases unmatched. The CDR3 sequence is 15 residues long. Germline values: CDR1 MGHRA, CDR2 YSYEKL. In DNA form, the CDR3 reads TGCGCCAGCAGCCATACAGGGGATCGAGACACTGAAGCTTTCTTT. Translation: CASSHTGDRDTEAFF.

The chain combines TRBV27 with TRBJ2-1; maybe TRBD1 (5 bases). This CDR3 is 14 amino acids long. Germline V gene lookup returns CDR1 MNHEY and CDR2 SMNVEV (reference sequence). V was cut by 5 bases and J by 8 bases, with 16 bases left in between. CDR3 nucleotides: TGTGCCAGCAGTGACCATGGGGCGAACTATGAGCAGTTCTTC. Its protein is CASSDHGANYEQFF.

This clone was detected a few times. This rearrangement joins TRBV7-2 to TRBJ2-3; the D is unclear. The CDR3 length is 14 residues. Trimming removed 1 base at V and 2 bases at J, with 7 bases between. Germline CDR1 reads SGHTA; CDR2 reads FQGNSA. In nucleotides, the CDR3 is TGTGCCAGCAGCTTAGGCGCCAACACAGATACGCAGTATTTT. Translating it yields CASSLGANTDTQYF.

This chain uses TRBV7-8 with TRBJ1-5; TRBD1 matches 9 bases. Germline loops: CDR1 SGHVS, CDR2 FQNEAQ. The V and J ends lost 0 bases and 6 bases, in that order; junction bases with no gene match: 3. The CDR3 spans 15 residues. CDR3 nucleotides: TGTGCCAGCAGCTTAGCCGGGACAGGGCGTCAGCCCCAGCATTTT. This gives the protein CASSLAGTGRQPQHF.

The chain carries TRBV4-2 and TRBJ1-3; 10 nucleotides agree with TRBD1. After removal of 5 bases from V and 6 bases from J, the junction contained 7 bases not matched to a gene. The CDR3 is made up of 15 amino acids. Germline lookup yields CDR1 LGHNA and CDR2 YNFKEQ. The CDR3 DNA reads TGTGCCAGCAGCACGACAGGGGGCGATTCAAACACCATATATTTT. Protein sequence: CASSTTGGDSNTIYF.

This clone was seen only a few times. The DNA of the CDR3 is TGTGCCAGCGGGGAGGGGCCGGGCACAGATACGCAGTATTTT. Amino acid sequence: CASGEGPGTDTQYF. The rearrangement joins TRBV19 to TRBJ2-3; TRBD2 matches 7 bases. Germline values: CDR1 LNHDA, CDR2 SQIVND (reference sequence). The V segment lost 9 bases and the J segment 1 base; nucleotides outside the gene matches: 7. The CDR3 spans 14 residues.

V usage is TRBV5-4 and J usage is TRBJ1-1, with a possible D match to TRBD1 (6 bases). Trimming cost V 0 bases and J 4 bases, with 10 bases left between them. The CDR3 runs to 14 residues. The germline CDR1 and CDR2 sequences are SGHNT and YYREEE (reference sequence). CDR3 coding DNA: TGTGCCAGCAGCTTGGCTAGGGGGGGCACTGAAGCTTTCTTT. Amino acid sequence: CASSLARGGTEAFF.

V is TRBV13 and J is TRBJ2-7, with 8 nucleotides matching TRBD2. The germline V gene encodes CDR1 PRHDT and CDR2 FYEKMQ (reference sequence). The CDR3 has 15 residues. Trimming at V came to 2 bases and at J to 5 bases, leaving 8 bases not matched to a gene. CDR3 in amino acids: CASSLTGGNNDEQYF. DNA of the CDR3: TGTGCCAGCAGCTTAACGGGAGGGAATAACGACGAGCAGTACTTC. Filled out from reference TRBV13 and TRBJ2-7, the complete variable domain reads AAGVIQSPRHLIKEKRETATLKCYPIPRHDTVYWYQQGPGQDPQFLISFYEKMQSDKGSIPDRFSAQQFSDYHSELNMSSLELGDSALYFCASSLTGGNNDEQYFGPGTRLTVT.

The J gene is TRBJ2-1, the V gene TRBV10-1; TRBD1 might be the D (6 bases). Germline V gene lookup returns CDR1 WNHNN and CDR2 SYGVQD (reference sequence). Trimming left V 5 bases short and J 5 bases short, with 13 bases between. The CDR3 sequence is 14 residues long. CDR3 sequence (DNA): TGCGCCAGCAGTCGGGACACGAACAACAATGAGCAGTTCTTC. This sequence encodes CASSRDTNNNEQFF.

V gene TRBV27 combines with J gene TRBJ1-6; 11 nucleotides align to TRBD1. Trimming cost V 0 bases and J 9 bases; bases outside gene matches: 4. The CDR3 is 16 amino acids. The germline V gene has CDR1 MNHEY and CDR2 SMNVEV (reference sequence). As DNA, the CDR3 is TGTGCCAGCAGTTTATCGGACAGGGGGCGCGGTTCACCCCTCCACTTT. Protein sequence: CASSLSDRGRGSPLHF.

CDR3 in amino acids: CASSSRVVPDTQYF. The DNA for the CDR3 is TGTGCCAGCAGCTCCCGCGTCGTCCCAGATACGCAGTATTTT. The V gene is TRBV5-6, the J gene TRBJ2-3; no clear D. There are 14 residues in the CDR3. Germline lookup yields CDR1 SGHDT and CDR2 YYEEEE. V lost 3 bases and J lost 4, with 12 bases in between.

The CDR3 protein is CASSPGTGVITLSGSSGNTIYF. The CDR3 bases are TGCGCCAGCAGCCCCGGGACAGGGGTCATCACCCTCTCTGGATCGTCGGGAAACACCATATATTTT. V gene TRBV5-1 combines with J gene TRBJ1-3, with 10 bases that match TRBD1. The CDR3 runs 22 residues. With 4 bases clipped from V and 4 bases from J, the junction kept 26 bases outside the gene matches. The germline V gene encodes CDR1 SGHRS and CDR2 YFSETQ.

The chain employs TRBV9 and TRBJ2-1; maybe TRBD1 (5 bases). Trimming removed 1 base at V and 6 bases at J, with 5 bases between. Germline assignment: CDR1 SGDLS and CDR2 YYNGEE. The CDR3 has 12 amino acids. The DNA of the CDR3 is TGTGCCAGCAGCGTACAGGGCAATGAGCAGTTCTTC. Its protein is CASSVQGNEQFF.

The sample holds one count of this clone. V is TRBV7-9 and J is TRBJ2-4; 11 nucleotides match TRBD2. Germline trimming cut 0 bases from V and 6 bases from J; bases unmatched to any gene: 4. The germline gives CDR1 SEHNR, CDR2 FQNEAQ (reference sequence). The CDR3 covers 16 residues. CDR3 DNA sequence: TGTGCCAGCAGCTTAGCGACTAGCGGGAAGGGAAACATTCAGTACTTC. It translates to CASSLATSGKGNIQYF. Drawing the rest from reference TRBV7-9 and TRBJ2-4, the complete variable domain is DTGVSQNPRHKITKRGQNVTFRCDPISEHNRLYWYRQTLGQGPEFLTYFQNEAQLEKSRLLSDRFSAERPKGSFSTLEIQRTEQGDSAMYLCASSLATSGKGNIQYFGAGTRLSVL.